A single sample is the source of the 5 T cell receptor beta chains below, sequenced in a study of human T cells and chemical hapten exposure. Described time point: patch test 2, 6 weeks after DPC sensitization. Treatment in this sample: therapeutic diphenylcyclopropenone sensitization with weekly scalp DPC. TCRdb recomputed calls from the RACE reads with MiXCR, one row per CDR3 protein. The top ten clones hold 1.3% of a sample with about 82,000 distinct CDR3 sequences, less than 8.5% of them seen once. The sequences come from whole blood, collected in connection with sensitization to the hapten diphenylcyclopropenone (DPC). The receptors shown here come from a young woman with alopecia areata. Some clones in this sample may be carry-over from other donors' samples.

This clonotype was found many times. The V and J genes are TRBV2 and TRBJ1-3, with no clear D. The germline V gene has CDR1 SNHLY and CDR2 FYNNEI. This CDR3 is built from 16 residues. V dropped 2 bases and J dropped 4 bases, with 15 bases sitting between them. In DNA form, the CDR3 reads TGTGCCAGCAGTGAATCGGGATATCACCTGGGAAACACCATATATTTT. The encoded protein is CASSESGYHLGNTIYF.

Remarks on this clonotype: This may arise from a read error, as a much more abundant clone is one base away. V and J are TRBV27 and TRBJ2-3; possibly TRBD1 for D (6 bases). This CDR3 has 16 residues. Germline-derived CDR1 and CDR2 are MNHEY and SMNVEV (reference sequence). Here the CDR3 DNA reads TGTGTCAGCAGTGCATACGTGGGGGCGAACACAGATACGCAGTATTTT. Its translation is CVSSAYVGANTDTQYF.

This clonotype showed up many times. The rearrangement uses TRBV5-1 and TRBJ1-4; perhaps TRBD1 as D (6 bases). Germline CDR1 reads SGHRS; CDR2 reads YFSETQ. V was shortened by 3 bases and J by 0 bases, with 12 bases between the two germline ends. The CDR3 spans 16 residues. The CDR3: CASSSDSYATNEKLFF. CDR3 sequence (DNA): TGCGCCAGCAGCTCGGACAGCTATGCAACTAATGAAAAACTGTTTTTT.

Note on this clonotype: It may be a read error: a sequence one base away is much more abundant. The V and J genes are TRBV6-1 and TRBJ1-2; D may be TRBD1 (6 bases). This CDR3 is 16 amino acids long. Germline CDR1 reads MNHNS; CDR2 reads SASEGT. The CDR3 region has the DNA TGTGCCAGCAGTGATCTGGTCGGGGGCACAGCCTATGGCTACGCCTTC. Amino acid sequence: CASSDLVGGTAYGYAF.

This clonotype was seen ten or more times. The gene calls are TRBV29-1 and TRBJ2-7; D tentatively fits TRBD1 or TRBD2 (6 bases each). The V end lost 8 bases, the J end lost 1 base, and 15 bases lay between the germline ends. The CDR3 sequence is 13 residues long. Per the germline V gene, CDR1 is SQVTM and CDR2 is ANQGSEA. This chain's CDR3 is CSSRGPSSYEQYF. Here the CDR3 DNA reads TGCAGCTCACGGGGGCCTTCTTCCTACGAGCAGTACTTC.